This TCR beta chain was captured in a study of control samples from healthy donors and cancer patients. This CDR3 is 16 amino acids long. Germline-derived CDR1 and CDR2 are SGHKS and YYEKEE (reference sequence). The V end lost 1 base, the J end lost 0 bases, and 11 bases lay between the germline ends. Some clones are missing from TCRdb's copy, which holds only in-frame ones; the method was immunoSEQ multiplex PCR. The sample holds 93,000 or so clones; around 89% are singletons and the top ten take about 18%. The chain couples TRBV5-5 to TRBJ1-3; no reliable D call. This clonotype originated in a man aged 60-69 years with lung cancer. Sequenced material: PBMCs. In DNA, the CDR3 is TGTGCCAGCAGCTTGAGTAGGACTAACTCTGGAAACACCATATATTTT. It specifies CASSLSRTNSGNTIYF.